This T cell receptor (beta chain) appears in the sequencing data of a study of blood T cell repertoires in COVID-19. The ends were cut back, 8 bases at V and 2 bases at J, with 12 bases in the middle. In germline, CDR1 is MNHEY, CDR2 SMNVEV (reference sequence). This CDR3 has 14 amino acids. The table came from immunoSEQ multiplex PCR; TCRdb's copy has only in-frame clones and leaves some out. Of 88,000 or so clones listed, about 85% are singletons. The genes are TRBV27 and TRBJ2-2; D is perhaps TRBD1 (5 bases). The specimen sequenced was peripheral blood. This clonotype originated in a man aged 60 to 75 with acute or convalescent COVID-19. The CDR3 loop is CASRMGPNTGELFF. DNA for the CDR3: TGTGCCAGCCGGATGGGGCCAAACACCGGGGAGCTGTTTTTT.